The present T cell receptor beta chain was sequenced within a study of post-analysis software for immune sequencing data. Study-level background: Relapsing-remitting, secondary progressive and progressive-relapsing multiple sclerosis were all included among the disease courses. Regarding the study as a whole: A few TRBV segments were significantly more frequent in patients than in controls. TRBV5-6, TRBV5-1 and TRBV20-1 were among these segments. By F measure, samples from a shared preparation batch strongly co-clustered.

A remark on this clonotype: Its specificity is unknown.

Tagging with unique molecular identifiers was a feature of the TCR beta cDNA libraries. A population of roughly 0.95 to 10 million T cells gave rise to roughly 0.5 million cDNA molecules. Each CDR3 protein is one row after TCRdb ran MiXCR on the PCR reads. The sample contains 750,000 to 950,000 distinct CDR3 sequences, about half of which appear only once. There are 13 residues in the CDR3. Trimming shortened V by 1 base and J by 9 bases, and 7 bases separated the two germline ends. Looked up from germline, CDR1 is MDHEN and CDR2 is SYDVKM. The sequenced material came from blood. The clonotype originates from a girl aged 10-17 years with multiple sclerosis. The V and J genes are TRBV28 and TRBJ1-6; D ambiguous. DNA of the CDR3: TGTGCCAGCAGTTTATTTGCACCTTCACCCCTCCACTTT. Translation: CASSLFAPSPLHF.